Shown below are 25 T cell receptor beta chains from a single sample sequenced in a study of T-cell memory formation after mild COVID-19. TCRdb used MiXCR to reprocess the 5' RACE reads, holding one entry per CDR3 protein. The data contain approximately 210,000 distinct CDR3 sequences, around 20% of them singletons. Sample: PBMCs or a T cell subset sorted from them (not recorded which). These receptors originate from an adult woman who had mild COVID-19 (a few samples of this study predate the infection). Cell type and time point are not known.

This clonotype was found a few times. The V call is TRBV7-9, the J call TRBJ2-7; 9 bases are a match to TRBD2. V gave up 5 bases and J gave up 0 bases; unmatched junction bases: 14. CDR1 and CDR2 from the germline V gene are SEHNR and FQNEAQ (reference sequence). This CDR3 spans 18 amino acids. In nucleotides, the CDR3 is TGTGCCAGCAGCAACCGTAGCCCCTCTAGCGGGATCTCCTACGAGCAGTACTTC. It is translated as CASSNRSPSSGISYEQYF.

This rearrangement joins TRBV5-1 to TRBJ1-1, with 9 bases fitting TRBD1. Germline assignment: CDR1 SGHRS and CDR2 YFSETQ. V shed 0 bases, J shed 0 bases, and the junction held 3 bases outside the gene matches. The length of the CDR3 is 16 residues. The DNA for the CDR3 is TGCGCCAGCAGCTTGGGACAGGGGGTCATGAACACTGAAGCTTTCTTT. Translated: CASSLGQGVMNTEAFF.

The chain uses TRBV5-1 and TRBJ2-3, with TRBD1 as a possible D gene (6 bases). The germline V gene encodes CDR1 SGHRS and CDR2 YFSETQ. The CDR3 has 17 residues. Trimming pared 4 bases from V and 2 bases from J, leaving 20 bases between. CDR3 sequence reads: CASSAGHSTGPTDTQYF. As DNA, the CDR3 is TGCGCCAGCAGCGCCGGCCACTCGACAGGCCCCACAGATACGCAGTATTTT.

This clonotype appeared many times. The rearrangement joins TRBV5-1 to TRBJ2-3; tentative D call: TRBD2 (7 bases). The CDR3 totals 17 residues. Looked up from germline, CDR1 is SGHRS and CDR2 is YFSETQ. V gave up 4 bases and J gave up 0 bases, with 18 bases separating them. The CDR3 loop reads CASSPSRGGVSTDTQYF. CDR3 in DNA: TGCGCCAGCAGCCCCTCGAGGGGGGGGGTTAGCACAGATACGCAGTATTTT.

In this sample, this clonotype turned up many times. The V and J genes are TRBV7-2 and TRBJ1-2, with D possibly matching TRBD1 (5 bases). The V end was cut by 5 bases, the J end by 2 bases, with 18 bases between. The CDR3 extends over 16 amino acids. Germline V gives CDR1 SGHTA, CDR2 FQGNSA. CDR3: CASSPYRGVTNYGYTF. DNA of the CDR3: TGTGCCAGCAGCCCCTACCGGGGGGTCACCAACTATGGCTACACCTTC.

This clonotype was observed a few times. The chain is built from TRBV4-1 and TRBJ1-3; D perhaps matches TRBD1 (5 bases). CDR1 MGHRA and CDR2 YSYEKL come from the germline V gene. V lost 2 bases, J lost 4 bases, and 12 bases lay in between. The CDR3 has 15 amino acids. The CDR3 spells CASSQPTARGNTIYF. The CDR3 DNA reads as TGCGCCAGCAGCCAACCGACAGCCAGAGGAAACACCATATATTTT.

This sequence joins TRBV9 and TRBJ2-1, with 7 bases matching TRBD1. The CDR3 length is 16 residues. Germline assignment: CDR1 SGDLS and CDR2 YYNGEE. The trim removed 3 bases at V and 1 base at J, leaving 7 bases unmatched. The CDR3 spells CASSGQGVSSYNEQFF. In DNA form, the CDR3 reads TGTGCCAGCAGCGGACAGGGAGTGTCGTCCTACAATGAGCAGTTCTTC.

The chain joins TRBV7-7 to TRBJ2-5; D tentatively fits TRBD1 or TRBD2 (5 bases each). Trimming stripped 5 bases from V and 1 base from J, with 14 bases between. The CDR3 consists of 15 residues. Germline CDR1 and CDR2: SSHAT and FNYEAQ (reference sequence). CDR3 loop: CASSPSGGGQETQYF. In nucleotides, the CDR3 is TGTGCCAGCAGCCCTAGTGGTGGGGGCCAAGAGACCCAGTACTTC.

This chain uses TRBV5-5 with TRBJ2-7, with 9 bases identical to TRBD1. Germline assignment: CDR1 SGHKS and CDR2 YYEKEE (reference sequence). The junction had 7 bases not matched to a gene; V was cut back by 3 bases and J by 3 bases. The CDR3 has 15 residues. CDR3 sequence (DNA): TGTGCCAGCAGCTATACCGGGACAGGGTACTACGAGCAGTACTTC. The encoded protein is CASSYTGTGYYEQYF.

V is TRBV3-1 and J is TRBJ1-1; a weak D match, TRBD1 (5 bases). The CDR3 extends over 15 amino acids. The V gene lost 0 bases and the J gene lost 1 base, with 9 bases spanning the gap. Germline loops: CDR1 LGHDT, CDR2 YNNKEL (reference sequence). The CDR3 DNA reads TGTGCCAGCAGCCAAGATCAGGGTAGGAACACTGAAGCTTTCTTT. Protein product: CASSQDQGRNTEAFF.

This clonotype was found a few times. The genes are TRBV6-5 and TRBJ2-3; D perhaps matches TRBD1 (6 bases). Looked up from germline, CDR1 is MNHEY and CDR2 is SVGAGI. Trimming took 6 bases from V and 1 from J, leaving 20 bases between them. CDR3 size: 17 residues. The CDR3 DNA reads TGTGCCAGCAGATCCGGAACAGGGCGAGTCCGCACAGATACGCAGTATTTT. This encodes CASRSGTGRVRTDTQYF.

This clonotype was detected a few times. The chain uses TRBV7-8 and TRBJ2-7, with D possibly matching TRBD1 (5 bases). The CDR3 runs to 15 residues. Trimming took off 1 base at V and 12 bases at J, with 22 bases between the two ends. In germline, CDR1 is SGHVS, CDR2 FQNEAQ. The CDR3 loop reads CASSLGTAGINQAYF. The CDR3 nucleotides are TGTGCCAGCAGCTTAGGAACGGCAGGGATAAACCAGGCGTACTTC.

In this sample, this clonotype turned up a few times. The V and J genes are TRBV25-1 and TRBJ2-5; a weak D match, TRBD1 (6 bases). The germline V and J ends were trimmed by 3 bases and 1 base, with 12 bases remaining between them. CDR1 MGHDK and CDR2 SYGVNS come from the germline V gene. The CDR3 runs to 15 residues. Here the CDR3 DNA reads TGTGCCAGCAGTGACCCCGGACAGCCCCAAGAGACCCAGTACTTC. Encoded protein: CASSDPGQPQETQYF. Combining the CDR3 with reference TRBV25-1 and TRBJ2-5 gives the whole variable domain EADIYQTPRYLVIGTGKKITLECSQTMGHDKMYWYQQDPGMELHLIHYSYGVNSTEKGDLSSESTVSRIRTEHFPLTLESARPSHTSQYLCASSDPGQPQETQYFGPGTRLLVL.

A few counts support this clonotype. The junction departs from germline at one end; a sequencing error may be responsible. The CDR3 coding sequence is TGTGCCAGCAGTTTAGCAGCAGGTCTAGCGGGAGTAGTGTTC. Amino acid sequence: CASSLAAGLAGVVF. The chain combines TRBV12-3 or TRBV12-4 with TRBJ2-1; 10 bases map to TRBD2. The CDR3 runs to 14 residues.

This clonotype was observed a handful of times. Here the CDR3 DNA reads TGTGCCAGCAGCTCCCGGACAGGGGGCCTGGAGACCCAGTACTTC. The encoded protein is CASSSRTGGLETQYF. This rearrangement joins TRBV5-8 to TRBJ2-5; the match to TRBD1 covers 11 bases. From germline, CDR1 is SGHTS and CDR2 YDEGEE. Trimming took 3 bases from V and 5 from J; bases not matched to a gene: 6. The CDR3 length is 15 residues.

This chain joins TRBV24-1 and TRBJ2-5; D is unclear. CDR1 KGHDR and CDR2 SFDVKD come from the germline V gene. The CDR3 sequence is 13 residues long. V lost 9 bases and J lost 4, with 14 bases in between. CDR3 loop: CATEGRSGETQYF. In nucleotides, the CDR3 is TGTGCCACCGAAGGACGGTCAGGAGAGACCCAGTACTTC.

The chain links TRBV5-1 to TRBJ1-2; 7 bases line up with TRBD1. Germline loops: CDR1 SGHRS, CDR2 YFSETQ. This CDR3 spans 13 amino acids. J lost 7 bases, V lost 5 bases, and 8 bases had no gene match. The DNA of the CDR3 is TGCGCCAGCAGTAAACAGGGGAGAGGTGGCTACACCTTC. Translation: CASSKQGRGGYTF.

The chain joins TRBV5-1 to TRBJ1-1; D possibly corresponds to TRBD1 (6 bases). Per germline, CDR1 SGHRS and CDR2 YFSETQ. The CDR3 spans 15 residues. The V end lost 0 bases, the J end lost 0 bases, and 9 bases lay between the germline ends. CDR3 region: CASSLDGGMNTEAFF. CDR3 DNA sequence: TGCGCCAGCAGCTTGGACGGGGGCATGAACACTGAAGCTTTCTTT.

The chain couples TRBV15 to TRBJ2-3; the D gene is possibly TRBD2 (6 bases). The CDR3 is 16 residues long. Germline values: CDR1 LNHNV, CDR2 YYDKDF (reference sequence). The V and J ends lost 0 bases and 1 base respectively, with 11 bases between them. CDR3 loop: CATSRDLPGGTDTQYF. The DNA of the CDR3 is TGTGCCACCAGCAGAGATCTGCCGGGGGGCACAGATACGCAGTATTTT.

The chain uses TRBV5-5 and TRBJ2-1; 8 bases are shared with TRBD2. The germline V gene encodes CDR1 SGHKS and CDR2 YYEKEE (reference sequence). The CDR3 sequence is 15 residues long. Losses at the gene ends were 4 bases for V and 3 bases for J; bases not matched to a gene: 6. This chain's CDR3 is CASSLSGTSYNEQFF. DNA of the CDR3: TGTGCCAGCAGCCTCTCCGGGACTAGCTACAATGAGCAGTTCTTC.

This clonotype was detected many times. The V and J genes are TRBV5-1 and TRBJ1-2, with no clear D. V was cut by 2 bases and J by 2 bases, with 13 bases left in between. There are 15 residues in the CDR3. Per the germline V gene, CDR1 is SGHRS and CDR2 is YFSETQ. In DNA form, the CDR3 reads TGCGCCAGCAGCTTTTACGGGGAAAGCAACTATGGCTACACCTTC. It codes for CASSFYGESNYGYTF.

The table lists this clonotype with many counts. The rearrangement links TRBV4-2 to TRBJ2-7, with 11 bases fitting TRBD2. The J segment lost 3 bases and the V segment lost 4 bases, leaving 5 bases of the junction unmatched. The CDR3 runs 15 residues. Per germline, CDR1 LGHNA and CDR2 YNFKEQ. The CDR3 protein is CASSRSLAGDYEQYF. The CDR3 region has the DNA TGTGCCAGCAGCCGATCACTAGCGGGGGACTACGAGCAGTACTTC.

The chain employs TRBV18 and TRBJ2-5; 7 bases match TRBD1. V lost 2 bases and J lost 4; bases outside the gene matches: 7. This CDR3 is built from 15 residues. Germline CDR1 and CDR2: KGHSH and LQKENI. The CDR3 DNA follows: TGTGCCAGCTCACCATTTAAGGGGGCCGGAGAGACCCAGTACTTC. It yields the protein CASSPFKGAGETQYF.

This clonotype was detected a few times. The chain uses TRBV7-9 and TRBJ2-1, with 13 nucleotides matching TRBD2. The V segment lost 5 bases and the J segment 8 bases; nucleotides outside the gene matches: 9. Germline CDR1 reads SEHNR; CDR2 reads FQNEAQ (reference sequence). The CDR3 totals 16 residues. The CDR3 reads CASSITSGRALDEQFF. The CDR3 region has the DNA TGTGCCAGCAGCATTACTAGCGGGAGGGCCTTGGATGAGCAGTTCTTC.

This clonotype was counted many times. The chain joins TRBV7-6 to TRBJ2-1, with D perhaps matching TRBD1 (5 bases). This CDR3 is 15 amino acids long. The V gene's germline CDR1 is SGHVS and CDR2 FNYEAQ. Trimming left V 0 bases short and J 6 bases short, with 12 bases between. CDR3 loop: CASSLAGALVNEQFF. In DNA form, the CDR3 reads TGTGCCAGCAGCTTAGCTGGGGCGCTTGTCAATGAGCAGTTCTTC.